This TCR beta chain originates from a study of identical twins. Study findings and constraints: The study reached conclusions through statistical analysis that was cross-sectional, not following the same donors.

The CDR3 is 13 amino acids. Germline V gives CDR1 SQVTM, CDR2 ANQGSEA. Only a few counts were recorded for this clonotype. The target antigen is unknown. TCRdb independently ran MiXCR on the 5' RACE reads; one entry per CDR3 protein. The table has 400,000 to 550,000 distinct CDR3 sequences, roughly a quarter seen once; the top ten hold 2.5% to 3.5%. The same data also contributed to another study, on T cells expressing NK-cell markers. That investigation notes: The study sequenced eight donors, seven HCMV-seropositive and one seronegative.

This clonotype was obtained from a woman younger than 35 in good health. Sequencing used CD4+ T cells sorted from blood. The rearrangement uses TRBV29-1 and TRBJ2-3, with D possibly TRBD2 on 5 matching bases. CDR3 in amino acids: CTGRRGSGDTQYF. DNA of the CDR3: TGCACCGGGCGGCGCGGGTCCGGGGATACGCAGTATTTT.